The following is a TCR beta chain sequence with its context. The data were taken from a study of blood T cell repertoires in COVID-19. With 6 bases clipped from V and 2 bases from J, the junction kept 3 bases outside the gene matches. The CDR3 length is 13 residues. Germline V gene lookup returns CDR1 MNHEY and CDR2 SMNVEV (reference sequence). Assay: immunoSEQ multiplex PCR; the TCRdb copy retains only in-frame clones and omits some. The sample has around 80,000 clones; 70% to 90% are singletons. Material: peripheral blood. The chain combines TRBV27 with TRBJ2-5; 7 bases are shared with TRBD1. The sequence came from a man aged 45-65 years with COVID-19, enrolled during active disease. The CDR3 DNA sequence: TGTGCCAGCAGACCGACAGGGCAAGAGACCCAGTACTTC. Its translation is CASRPTGQETQYF.